These T cell receptor beta chains were read from a single sample in a study of tumor-infiltrating lymphocytes in primary liver carcinoma. From the multiplex PCR reads, TCRdb called clonotypes with MiXCR, one entry per CDR3 protein. The sample consists of 95,000 to 100,000 distinct CDR3 sequences, about 70% of them appearing once. The sequenced material came from liver tumor tissue from sampling region 2. These receptors were collected from a woman in her sixties or seventies with primary liver carcinoma and hepatitis B virus infection. The CDR3 runs from the conserved cysteine through the conserved F or W. Fields, in order: V gene, J gene, D gene, CDR3 protein. A D gene is named only where the DNA matches it firmly.

V: TRBV6-2/TRBV6-3; J: TRBJ2-5; D: TRBD2; CDR3: CARNRLAEETQYF
V: TRBV28; J: TRBJ2-2; D: TRBD2; CDR3: CASSFPSGRARTGELFF
V: TRBV6-2/TRBV6-3; J: TRBJ1-1; D: .; CDR3: CASSQTVLNTEAPF
V: TRBV11-3; J: TRBJ2-7; D: .; CDR3: CASSPVTGGNYGQYF
V: TRBV11-3; J: TRBJ2-3; D: .; CDR3: CASRQWADTQYF
V: TRBV7-9; J: TRBJ2-1; D: TRBD1; CDR3: CASSFDRGRGNEQFF
V: TRBV28; J: TRBJ2-7; D: .; CDR3: CASSLSRSRVTYEQYF
V: TRBV28; J: TRBJ2-7; D: .; CDR3: CARSLNRYEQYF
V: TRBV6-5; J: TRBJ1-1; D: .; CDR3: CASIPTPTLNTEAFF
V: TRBV5-8; J: TRBJ1-5; D: TRBD1; CDR3: CASSRSRDRSPKHF
V: TRBV29-1; J: TRBJ2-2; D: TRBD2; CDR3: CSVAARLAGAHTGELFF
V: TRBV6-1; J: TRBJ1-5; D: TRBD1; CDR3: CASSQTGRDQAQHF
V: TRBV6-5; J: TRBJ2-1; D: .; CDR3: CASSRDGTPTYNEQFF
V: TRBV11-2; J: TRBJ1-4; D: .; CDR3: CASSTTGTTRVTNEELFF
V: TRBV7-3; J: TRBJ2-5; D: TRBD2; CDR3: CASSVAGGVETQYF
V: TRBV5-1; J: TRBJ1-5; D: .; CDR3: CASSLTGSSDQPQHF
V: TRBV7-8; J: TRBJ2-5; D: TRBD1; CDR3: CASSLEAGGTQYF
V: TRBV28; J: TRBJ2-7; D: TRBD2; CDR3: CASTLSGRSYEQCF
V: TRBV11-2; J: TRBJ2-7; D: .; CDR3: CASSLLQGRYEQCF
V: TRBV14; J: TRBJ2-7; D: TRBD1; CDR3: CASSPRTGGAVEQYF
V: TRBV7-3; J: TRBJ1-2; D: .; CDR3: CASSLGGAYGYTF
V: TRBV19; J: TRBJ1-5; D: .; CDR3: CASSLTSNQPQHF
V: TRBV13; J: TRBJ1-2; D: .; CDR3: CASSLVGSGYCYTF
V: TRBV7-9; J: TRBJ2-7; D: TRBD2; CDR3: CAGSLAGGSTYDQYF
V: TRBV28; J: TRBJ2-7; D: .; CDR3: CASSTSGTGGTSGYEQYF
V: TRBV11-2; J: TRBJ2-2; D: TRBD2; CDR3: CASSPDLGTSGIGTGELFF
V: TRBV6-5; J: TRBJ1-2; D: .; CDR3: CASMGRAVNYGYTF